The TCR beta chain described here comes from a study of blood T cell repertoires in COVID-19. The junction had 6 bases not matched to a gene; V was cut back by 4 bases and J by 3 bases. This CDR3 contains 15 residues. The V gene's germline CDR1 is SGDLS and CDR2 YYNGEE. The table came from immunoSEQ multiplex PCR; TCRdb's copy has only in-frame clones and leaves some out. There are 200,000 to 300,000 clones in the sample; around 86% occur only once, and more than 4.5% lies in the top ten. Sequencing was carried out using peripheral blood. This clonotype was sampled from a woman aged 55-75 years with COVID-19, enrolled during active disease. The V gene is TRBV9, the J gene TRBJ2-3, with 9 bases matching TRBD2. In DNA form, the CDR3 reads TGTGCCAGCAGCCCGGGACTAGCTAGGACAGATACGCAGTATTTT. This codes for CASSPGLARTDTQYF.